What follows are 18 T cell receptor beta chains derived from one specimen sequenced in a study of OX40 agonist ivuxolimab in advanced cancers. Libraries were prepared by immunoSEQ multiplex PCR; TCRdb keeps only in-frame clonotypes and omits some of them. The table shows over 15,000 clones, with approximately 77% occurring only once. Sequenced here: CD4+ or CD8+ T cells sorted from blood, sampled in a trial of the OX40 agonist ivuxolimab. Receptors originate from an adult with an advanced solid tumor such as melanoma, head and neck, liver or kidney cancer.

The CDR3 nucleotides read TGTGCCAGCAGCTACGGACTAGCGGTAAGCTCCTACAATGAGCAGTTCTTC. It yields the protein CASSYGLAVSSYNEQFF. The chain joins TRBV7-8 to TRBJ2-1; 10 nucleotides agree with TRBD2. CDR1 and CDR2 (germline): SGHVS, FQNEAQ. V trimming: 4 bases; J trimming: 0 bases; junction bases outside the gene matches: 6. The CDR3 is made up of 17 amino acids.

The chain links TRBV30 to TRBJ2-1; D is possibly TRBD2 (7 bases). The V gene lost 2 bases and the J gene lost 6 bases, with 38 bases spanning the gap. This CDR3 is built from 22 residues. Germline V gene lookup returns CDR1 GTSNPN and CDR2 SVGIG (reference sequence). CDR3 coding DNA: TGTGCCTGGAGTAGCAAGCACTGGTCTCCAGGGGTAATTGCGGGGGTGGGCAATGAGCAGTTCTTC. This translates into CAWSSKHWSPGVIAGVGNEQFF. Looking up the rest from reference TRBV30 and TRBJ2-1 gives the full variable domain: SQTIHQWPATLVQPVGSPLSLECTVEGTSNPNLYWYRQAAGRGLQLLFYSVGIGQISSEVPQNLSASRPQDRQFILSSKKLLLSDSGFYLCAWSSKHWSPGVIAGVGNEQFFGPGTRLTVL.

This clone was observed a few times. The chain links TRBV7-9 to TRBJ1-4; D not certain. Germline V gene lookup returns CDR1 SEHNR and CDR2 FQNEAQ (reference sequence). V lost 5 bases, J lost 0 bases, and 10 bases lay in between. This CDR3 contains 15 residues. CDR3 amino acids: CASSDGPSTNEKLFF. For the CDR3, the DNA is TGTGCCAGCAGCGACGGACCCTCAACTAATGAAAAACTGTTTTTT.

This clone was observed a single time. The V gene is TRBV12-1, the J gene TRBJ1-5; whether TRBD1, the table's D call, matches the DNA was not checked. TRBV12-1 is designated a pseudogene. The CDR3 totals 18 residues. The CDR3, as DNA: TGTGCCAGCAGCCTTCCGGGACAGAATTCGATAGGGATAGGCCCCCAGCATTTT. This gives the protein CASSLPGQNSIGIGPQHF.

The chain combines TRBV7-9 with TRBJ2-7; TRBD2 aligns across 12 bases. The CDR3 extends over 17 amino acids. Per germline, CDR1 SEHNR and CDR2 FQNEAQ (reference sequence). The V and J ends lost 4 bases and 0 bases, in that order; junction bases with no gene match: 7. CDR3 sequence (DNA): TGTGCCAGCAGCTCTACTAGCGGGGGGCCCATCTCCTACGAGCAGTACTTC. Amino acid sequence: CASSSTSGGPISYEQYF. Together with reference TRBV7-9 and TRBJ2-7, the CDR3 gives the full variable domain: DTGVSQNPRHKITKRGQNVTFRCDPISEHNRLYWYRQTLGQGPEFLTYFQNEAQLEKSRLLSDRFSAERPKGSFSTLEIQRTEQGDSAMYLCASSSTSGGPISYEQYFGPGTRLTVT.

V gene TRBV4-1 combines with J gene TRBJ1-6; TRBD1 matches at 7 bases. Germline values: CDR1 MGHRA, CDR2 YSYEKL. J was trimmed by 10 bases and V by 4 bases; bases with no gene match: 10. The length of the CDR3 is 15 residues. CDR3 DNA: TGCGCCAGCAGCCGATCACAGGGGTCAAAATCACCCCTCCACTTT. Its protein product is CASSRSQGSKSPLHF.

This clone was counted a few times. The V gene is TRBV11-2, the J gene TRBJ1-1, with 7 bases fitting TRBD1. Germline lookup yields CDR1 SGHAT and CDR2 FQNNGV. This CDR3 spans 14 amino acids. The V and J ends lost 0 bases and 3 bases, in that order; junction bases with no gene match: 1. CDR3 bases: TGTGCCAGCAGCTTAGAACAGGGGTACACTGAAGCTTTCTTT. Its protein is CASSLEQGYTEAFF.

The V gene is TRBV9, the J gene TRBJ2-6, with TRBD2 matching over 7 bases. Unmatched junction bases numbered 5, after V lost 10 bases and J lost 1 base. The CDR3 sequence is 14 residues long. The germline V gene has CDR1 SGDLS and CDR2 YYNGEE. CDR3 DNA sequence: TGTGCCTCAGAGCGGGGTTCTGGGGCCAACGTCCTGACTTTC. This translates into CASERGSGANVLTF.

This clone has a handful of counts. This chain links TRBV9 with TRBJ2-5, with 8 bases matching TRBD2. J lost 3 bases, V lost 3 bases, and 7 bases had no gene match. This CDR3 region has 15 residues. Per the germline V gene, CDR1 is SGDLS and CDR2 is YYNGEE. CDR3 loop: CASSAFGGAEETQYF. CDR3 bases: TGTGCCAGCAGCGCCTTCGGGGGGGCCGAAGAGACCCAGTACTTC.

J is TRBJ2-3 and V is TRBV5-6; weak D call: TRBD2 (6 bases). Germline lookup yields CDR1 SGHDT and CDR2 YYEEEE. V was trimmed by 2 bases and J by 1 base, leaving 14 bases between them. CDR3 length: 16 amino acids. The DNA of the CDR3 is TGTGCCAGCAGCTTTTTTACTAGCTCTCGCACAGATACGCAGTATTTT. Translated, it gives CASSFFTSSRTDTQYF.

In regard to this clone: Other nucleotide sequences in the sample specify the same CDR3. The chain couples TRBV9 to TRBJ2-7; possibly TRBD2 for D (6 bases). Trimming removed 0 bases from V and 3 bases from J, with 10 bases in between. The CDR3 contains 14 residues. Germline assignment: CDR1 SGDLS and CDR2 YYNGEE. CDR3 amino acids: CASSVDRRGYEQYF. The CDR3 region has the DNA TGTGCCAGCAGCGTAGACCGGAGGGGCTACGAGCAGTACTTC.

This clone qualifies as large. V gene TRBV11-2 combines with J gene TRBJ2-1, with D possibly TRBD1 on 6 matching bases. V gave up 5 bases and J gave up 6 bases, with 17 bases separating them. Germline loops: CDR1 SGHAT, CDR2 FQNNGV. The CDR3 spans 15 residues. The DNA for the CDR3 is TGTGCCAGCAGCCCTAACAGGGTGACAAGCAATGAGCAGTTCTTC. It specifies CASSPNRVTSNEQFF.

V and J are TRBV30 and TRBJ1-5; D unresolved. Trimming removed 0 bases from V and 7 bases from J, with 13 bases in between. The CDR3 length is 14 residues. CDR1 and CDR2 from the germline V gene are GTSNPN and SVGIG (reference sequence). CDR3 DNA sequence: TGTGCCTGGAGTGTAGCAGGTTGGCGGCAGCCCCAGCATTTT. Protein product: CAWSVAGWRQPQHF.

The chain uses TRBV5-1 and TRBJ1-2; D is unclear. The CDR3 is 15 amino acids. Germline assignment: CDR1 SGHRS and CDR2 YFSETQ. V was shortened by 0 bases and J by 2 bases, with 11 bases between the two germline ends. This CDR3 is CASSLAGELNYGYTF. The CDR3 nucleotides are TGCGCCAGCAGCTTGGCCGGCGAACTCAACTATGGCTACACCTTC. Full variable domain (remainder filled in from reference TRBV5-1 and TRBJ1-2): KAGVTQTPRYLIKTRGQQVTLSCSPISGHRSVSWYQQTPGQGLQFLFEYFSETQRNKGNFPGRFSGRQFSNSRSEMNVSTLELGDSALYLCASSLAGELNYGYTFGSGTRLTVV.

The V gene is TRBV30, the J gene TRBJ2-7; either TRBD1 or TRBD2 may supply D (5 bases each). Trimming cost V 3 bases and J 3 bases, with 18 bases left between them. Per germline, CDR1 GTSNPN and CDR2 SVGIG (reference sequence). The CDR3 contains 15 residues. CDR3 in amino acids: CAWSPVGEKDYEQYF. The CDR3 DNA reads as TGTGCCTGGAGCCCAGTGGGGGAAAAGGACTACGAGCAGTACTTC.

The DNA of the CDR3 is TGTGCCAGCAGCCAAGTCCTCGAGGGGGCGGGCACCGGGGAGCTGTTTTTT. It translates to CASSQVLEGAGTGELFF. The rearrangement joins TRBV4-2 to TRBJ2-2; TRBD1 agrees at 7 bases. The CDR3 runs to 17 residues. CDR1 and CDR2 from the germline V gene are LGHNA and YNFKEQ. Trimming cost V 1 base and J 4 bases; bases outside gene matches: 9.

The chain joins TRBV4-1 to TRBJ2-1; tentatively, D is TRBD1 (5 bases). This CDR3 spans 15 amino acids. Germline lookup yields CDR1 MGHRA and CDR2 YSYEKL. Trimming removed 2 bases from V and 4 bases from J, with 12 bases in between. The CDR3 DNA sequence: TGCGCCAGCAGCCAATGGTCCCAGGGATACAATGAGCAGTTCTTC. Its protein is CASSQWSQGYNEQFF.

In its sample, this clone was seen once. Here the CDR3 reads CASGLRGGRVYEQYF. CDR3 sequence (DNA): TGTGCCAGCGGACTCCGTGGGGGGAGGGTCTACGAGCAGTACTTC. V and J are TRBV2 and TRBJ2-7, with 7 bases identical to TRBD2. The germline V gene has CDR1 SNHLY and CDR2 FYNNEI. CDR3 length: 15 residues. V shed 8 bases, J shed 3 bases, and the junction held 13 bases outside the gene matches.